This T cell receptor beta chain was captured in a study of blood T cells in healthy people across ages. General study results and limits: Naive T cell percentage and TCR beta diversity correlated strongly.

Primers used in a second PCR of about 7 to 12 cycles were a sample-barcoded 5' primer and a J-beta primer mix. TCRdb itself ran the 5' RACE reads through MiXCR, one entry per CDR3 protein. The table lists 1.5 million or so distinct CDR3 sequences, approximately 38% of them singletons, with 7.9% in the top ten. This CDR3 is built from 13 residues. Trimming removed 5 bases at V and 5 bases at J, with 13 bases between. Per germline, CDR1 SGHTA and CDR2 FQGNSA. As regards this clonotype: Its antigen is as yet unknown.

The chain links TRBV7-2 to TRBJ2-7, with D hard to call. Input material: blood. This sequence originates from a woman aged 18-29 years in good health. This CDR3 reads CASSLSKAHEQYF. CDR3 DNA sequence: TGTGCCAGCAGCCTCTCCAAGGCCCACGAGCAGTACTTC.